The rows below give T cell receptor beta chains drawn from one sample of a study of glioma-infiltrating T cells. TCRdb re-analysed the multiplex PCR reads in MiXCR, keeping a single row per CDR3 protein. The sample includes a few hundred thousand distinct CDR3 sequences, approximately 42% seen only once; the top ten take approximately 12%. The sequencing input was glioma tissue, nonneoplastic brain tissue, or PBMCs (not recorded which). These receptors were obtained from a human donor with low-grade glioma or glioblastoma, undergoing nonglioma brain surgery, or in good health (not recorded which). CDR3s leave out the opening cysteine and the closing phenylalanine or tryptophan. Fields, in order: V gene, J gene, CDR3 protein.

v_call: TRBV15; j_call: TRBJ2-1; cdr3_aa: ATSEGYDEQF
v_call: TRBV25-1; j_call: TRBJ2-1; cdr3_aa: ASSEPGQGAYNEQF
v_call: TRBV5-1; j_call: TRBJ2-3; cdr3_aa: ASSAGLASTDTQY
v_call: TRBV27; j_call: TRBJ2-7; cdr3_aa: ASKEQGYEQY
v_call: TRBV12-3/TRBV12-4; j_call: TRBJ2-1; cdr3_aa: ASGRNEQF
v_call: TRBV5-1; j_call: TRBJ1-2; cdr3_aa: ASSLGPSSNYGYT
v_call: TRBV20-1; j_call: TRBJ1-2; cdr3_aa: SGQGAVNYGYT
v_call: TRBV20-1; j_call: TRBJ2-1; cdr3_aa: SATRPGLAGDFNKQF
v_call: TRBV7-6; j_call: TRBJ2-5; cdr3_aa: ASSRGTIQETQY
v_call: TRBV6-1; j_call: TRBJ2-7; cdr3_aa: ASSEKVPYEQY
v_call: TRBV6-2/TRBV6-3; j_call: TRBJ2-7; cdr3_aa: TSSYPPDEQY
v_call: TRBV25-1; j_call: TRBJ2-1; cdr3_aa: ASSEWRGARNEQF
v_call: TRBV7-9; j_call: TRBJ2-7; cdr3_aa: ASSPPGGPTSYEQY
v_call: TRBV15; j_call: TRBJ2-1; cdr3_aa: ATIGTNSYNEQL
v_call: TRBV19; j_call: TRBJ2-1; cdr3_aa: ASSILAAYNEQF
v_call: TRBV6-5; j_call: TRBJ2-1; cdr3_aa: ASSPGNSGIPNEQF
v_call: TRBV10-3; j_call: TRBJ1-1; cdr3_aa: AIGEYRGRVQTEAF
v_call: TRBV10-3; j_call: TRBJ2-1; cdr3_aa: AISEPTGYYNEQF
v_call: TRBV28; j_call: TRBJ2-2; cdr3_aa: ASTPTGTGNTGELF
v_call: TRBV6-2/TRBV6-3; j_call: TRBJ2-7; cdr3_aa: ASTSGQVNYEQY